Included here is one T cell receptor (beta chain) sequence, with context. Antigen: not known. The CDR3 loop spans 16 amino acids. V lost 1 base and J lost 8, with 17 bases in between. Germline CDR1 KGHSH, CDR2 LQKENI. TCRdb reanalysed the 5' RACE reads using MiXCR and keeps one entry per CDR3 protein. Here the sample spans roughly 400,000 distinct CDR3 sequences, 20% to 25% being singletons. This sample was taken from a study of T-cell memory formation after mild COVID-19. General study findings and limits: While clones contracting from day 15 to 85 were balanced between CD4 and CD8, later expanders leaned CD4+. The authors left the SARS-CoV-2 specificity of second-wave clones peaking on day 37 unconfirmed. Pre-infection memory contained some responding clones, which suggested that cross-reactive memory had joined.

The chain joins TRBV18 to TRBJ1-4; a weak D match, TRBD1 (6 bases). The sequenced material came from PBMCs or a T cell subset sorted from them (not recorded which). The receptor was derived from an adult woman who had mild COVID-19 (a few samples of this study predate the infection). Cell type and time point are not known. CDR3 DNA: TGTGCCAGCTCACCACAAGATTACAGGGTCGGCGAAAAACTGTTTTTT. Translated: CASSPQDYRVGEKLFF.